One and the same sample provided the 21 T cell receptor beta chains below, sequenced in a study of blood T cell repertoires in COVID-19. Profiling relied on immunoSEQ multiplex PCR, and the TCRdb table lists in-frame clones only, not all of them. The repertoire includes under 300,000 clones, 65% to 90% of them detected once, and about 1.5% sits in the top ten. The specimen was peripheral blood. The receptors originated from a woman aged 35 to 49 who had recovered from COVID-19.

The chain recombines TRBV7-2 with TRBJ2-7, with 7 bases identical to TRBD1. The length of the CDR3 is 14 residues. Germline V gene sequence: CDR1 SGHTA, CDR2 FQGNSA. V trimming: 4 bases; J trimming: 3 bases; junction bases outside the gene matches: 6. The CDR3 loop reads CASSSETGIYEQYF. CDR3 coding DNA: TGTGCCAGCAGCTCCGAGACAGGGATCTACGAGCAGTACTTC.

DNA for the CDR3: TGTGCCAGCAGTTTGACAGCCTCTGGAAACACCATATATTTT. Translation: CASSLTASGNTIYF. The chain combines TRBV28 with TRBJ1-3, with TRBD1 as a possible D gene (5 bases). CDR1 MDHEN and CDR2 SYDVKM come from the germline V gene. The V end was cut by 3 bases, the J end by 0 bases, with 6 bases between. The CDR3 sequence is 14 residues long.

This clone showed up just once. CDR3: CASSLLSSEKLFF. For the CDR3, the DNA is TGTGCCAGCAGTTTATTGTCGTCTGAAAAACTGTTTTTT. This sequence joins TRBV12-3 or TRBV12-4 and TRBJ1-4; D is undetermined. V gave up 2 bases and J gave up 7 bases, with 8 bases separating them. The length of the CDR3 is 13 residues.

The V gene is TRBV14, the J gene TRBJ2-1, with TRBD2 identical over 10 bases. The CDR3 length is 16 residues. V shed 8 bases, J shed 1 base, and the junction held 8 bases outside the gene matches. Germline CDR1 is SGHDN and CDR2 is FVKESK. CDR3 region: CASRASGGLSYNEQFF. CDR3 sequence (DNA): TGTGCCAGCCGGGCTAGCGGGGGCCTTTCCTACAATGAGCAGTTCTTC.

The chain is built from TRBV19 and TRBJ1-1, with D possibly being TRBD1 (6 bases). Germline loops: CDR1 LNHDA, CDR2 SQIVND (reference sequence). The CDR3 covers 13 residues. Deletions cut 9 bases from V and 5 bases from J, with 16 bases between. Here the CDR3 reads CASLRPQGTEAFF. In DNA form, the CDR3 reads TGTGCCAGCCTCCGGCCCCAGGGGACTGAAGCTTTCTTT.

Here the CDR3 reads CASSPGQGYGYTF. DNA of the CDR3: TGTGCCAGCAGTCCCGGACAGGGCTATGGCTACACCTTC. The chain uses TRBV7-2 and TRBJ1-2, with 8 bases matching TRBD1. The CDR3 extends over 13 amino acids. V gave up 6 bases and J gave up 4 bases; unmatched junction bases: 4. Germline CDR1 is SGHTA and CDR2 is FQGNSA.

The chain links TRBV27 to TRBJ2-3, with D hard to call. Trimming removed 6 bases at V and 3 bases at J, with 25 bases between. There are 18 residues in the CDR3. Germline-derived CDR1 and CDR2 are MNHEY and SMNVEV (reference sequence). CDR3 amino acids: CASRDVLSTVPGTDTQYF. In DNA form, the CDR3 reads TGTGCCAGCAGGGATGTCCTAAGTACAGTACCTGGGACAGATACGCAGTATTTT.

The J gene is TRBJ1-2, the V gene TRBV11-2, with 7 bases that match TRBD1. Germline V gene lookup returns CDR1 SGHAT and CDR2 FQNNGV. V was pared by 5 bases and J by 3 bases, with 3 bases of the junction left unmatched. CDR3 size: 13 residues. The CDR3 reads CASSLTGDYGYTF. The CDR3 DNA follows: TGTGCCAGCAGCCTAACAGGGGACTATGGCTACACCTTC.

CDR3 sequence: CASSGQSASEYTF. The CDR3 DNA follows: TGTGCCAGCAGCGGCCAGTCAGCGTCGGAGTACACCTTC. The V gene is TRBV9, the J gene TRBJ1-2; D not resolved. V lost 3 bases and J 11 bases, leaving 17 bases between the germline ends. The germline CDR1 and CDR2 sequences are SGDLS and YYNGEE. The CDR3 loop spans 13 amino acids.

The chain joins TRBV5-1 to TRBJ2-7; D might be TRBD2 (6 bases). The CDR3 loop spans 15 amino acids. V was pared by 7 bases and J by 4 bases, with 21 bases between. Germline assignment: CDR1 SGHRS and CDR2 YFSETQ. The CDR3 loop reads CASGNPGRGVYEQYF. The CDR3 DNA reads as TGCGCCAGCGGTAATCCAGGGCGGGGTGTATACGAGCAGTACTTC.

The V call is TRBV4-1, the J call TRBJ2-7; D is possibly TRBD2 (5 bases). Looked up from germline, CDR1 is MGHRA and CDR2 is YSYEKL. Trimming took off 3 bases at V and 4 bases at J, with 13 bases between the two ends. The CDR3 spans 14 residues. The CDR3, as DNA: TGCGCCAGCAGCCAGGGAGAAATGTCGTACGAGCAGTACTTC. Residues: CASSQGEMSYEQYF.

This chain joins TRBV28 and TRBJ1-5; the D is unclear. The CDR3 has 14 amino acids. Germline V gives CDR1 MDHEN, CDR2 SYDVKM. V was shortened by 2 bases and J by 5 bases, with 10 bases between the two germline ends. CDR3 nucleotide sequence: TGTGCCAGCAGTTTAACGCAGATTTATCAGCCCCAGCATTTT. This gives the protein CASSLTQIYQPQHF. Full variable domain (outside the CDR3, taken from reference TRBV28 and TRBJ1-5): DVKVTQSSRYLVKRTGEKVFLECVQDMDHENMFWYRQDPGLGLRLIYFSYDVKMKEKGDIPEGYSVSREKKERFSLILESASTNQTSMYLCASSLTQIYQPQHFGDGTRLSIL.

This clone was seen just once. The rearrangement uses TRBV3-1 (or the pseudogene TRBV3-2) and TRBJ1-1; D is ambiguous. In germline, CDR1 is LGHDT, CDR2 YNNKEL (reference sequence). The CDR3 contains 14 residues. V lost 0 bases, J lost 5 bases, and 10 bases lay in between. CDR3 bases: TGTGCCAGCAGCCAAGATATGGCGGGGACTGAAGCTTTCTTT. It yields the protein CASSQDMAGTEAFF.

This chain uses TRBV20-1 with TRBJ1-1; D gene uncertain. Germline CDR1 reads DFQATT; CDR2 reads SNEGSKA (reference sequence). The V gene lost 6 bases and the J gene lost 3 bases, with 5 bases spanning the gap. The CDR3 is 10 residues long. CDR3 region: CSAADTEAFF. The CDR3 DNA is TGCAGTGCAGCGGACACTGAAGCTTTCTTT.

Notes on this clone: The same CDR3 can be traced to other DNA sequences in this sample. The chain links TRBV7-2 to TRBJ1-2; a possible D gene is TRBD1 (5 bases). The CDR3 runs 12 residues. Trimming removed 0 bases from V and 6 bases from J, with 5 bases in between. CDR1 is SGHTA, CDR2 FQGNSA, per germline. Here the CDR3 DNA reads TGTGCCAGCAGCTTAGCCAGGGATGGCTACACCTTC. Amino acids: CASSLARDGYTF.

The V and J genes are TRBV5-1 and TRBJ2-1; perhaps TRBD2 as D (5 bases). This CDR3 has 13 amino acids. The V gene's germline CDR1 is SGHRS and CDR2 YFSETQ. Between the trimmed V and J ends, which lost 4 bases and 6 bases, there was a span of 11 bases. CDR3 amino acids: CASSPTRGNEQFF. CDR3 DNA sequence: TGCGCCAGCAGCCCTACACGGGGCAATGAGCAGTTCTTC.

This chain connects TRBV27 to TRBJ2-4, with D unclear. The CDR3 has 15 amino acids. Germline V gene data show CDR1 as MNHEY and CDR2 as SMNVEV (reference sequence). V lost 6 bases, J lost 3 bases, and 15 bases lay in between. The CDR3 nucleotides are TGTGCCAGCAGACTCAGTGGTCCAGGCAAAAACATTCAGTACTTC. Residues: CASRLSGPGKNIQYF.

V usage is TRBV2 and J usage is TRBJ2-3, with D unclear. The ends were cut back, 2 bases at V and 7 bases at J, with 10 bases in the middle. This CDR3 region has 13 residues. CDR1 and CDR2 from the germline V gene are SNHLY and FYNNEI. CDR3 loop: CASSEQDTYTQYF. CDR3 in DNA: TGTGCCAGCAGTGAACAAGACACCTATACGCAGTATTTT.

The chain couples TRBV7-9 to TRBJ2-2, with TRBD2 matching over 7 bases. This CDR3 is built from 14 residues. J was trimmed by 6 bases and V by 8 bases; bases with no gene match: 9. Germline lookup yields CDR1 SEHNR and CDR2 FQNEAQ (reference sequence). The chain's CDR3 is CASQGAAGAGELFF. Written as DNA, the CDR3 is TGTGCCAGCCAAGGGGCGGCGGGGGCCGGGGAGCTGTTTTTT.

The table lists this clone with a count of one. The chain has TRBV18 and TRBJ1-6, with 8 bases fitting TRBD1. The CDR3 is 16 amino acids. Trimming cost V 3 bases and J 7 bases; bases outside gene matches: 8. Per the germline V gene, CDR1 is KGHSH and CDR2 is LQKENI. CDR3 nucleotide sequence: TGTGCCAGCTCACCGACTCGGGACAGGCCAAATTCACCCCTCCACTTT. Amino acid sequence: CASSPTRDRPNSPLHF.

This sequence joins TRBV7-9 and TRBJ2-5, with 10 bases aligning to TRBD2. Germline assignment: CDR1 SEHNR and CDR2 FQNEAQ (reference sequence). The length of the CDR3 is 16 residues. The trim removed 4 bases at V and 5 bases at J, leaving 10 bases unmatched. This chain's CDR3 is CASSSRTSGLRETQYF. As DNA, the CDR3 is TGTGCCAGCAGCTCCAGGACTAGCGGATTAAGGGAGACCCAGTACTTC. Full variable domain (outside the CDR3, taken from reference TRBV7-9 and TRBJ2-5): DTGVSQNPRHKITKRGQNVTFRCDPISEHNRLYWYRQTLGQGPEFLTYFQNEAQLEKSRLLSDRFSAERPKGSFSTLEIQRTEQGDSAMYLCASSSRTSGLRETQYFGPGTRLLVL.